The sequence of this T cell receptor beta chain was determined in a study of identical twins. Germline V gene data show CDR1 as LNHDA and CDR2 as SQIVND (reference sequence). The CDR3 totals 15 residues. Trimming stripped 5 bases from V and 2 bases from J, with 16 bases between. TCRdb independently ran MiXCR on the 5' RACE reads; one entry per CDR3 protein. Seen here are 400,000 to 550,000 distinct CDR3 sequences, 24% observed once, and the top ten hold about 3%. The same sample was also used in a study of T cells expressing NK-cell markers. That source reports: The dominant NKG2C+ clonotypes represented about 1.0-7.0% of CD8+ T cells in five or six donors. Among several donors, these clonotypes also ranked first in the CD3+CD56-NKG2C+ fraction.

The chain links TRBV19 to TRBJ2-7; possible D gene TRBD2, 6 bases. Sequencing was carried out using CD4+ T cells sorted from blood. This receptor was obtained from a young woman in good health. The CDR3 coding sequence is TGTGCCAGTAGTGGGGGTAACCAGCGGGCCTACGAGCAGTACTTC. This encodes CASSGGNQRAYEQYF.